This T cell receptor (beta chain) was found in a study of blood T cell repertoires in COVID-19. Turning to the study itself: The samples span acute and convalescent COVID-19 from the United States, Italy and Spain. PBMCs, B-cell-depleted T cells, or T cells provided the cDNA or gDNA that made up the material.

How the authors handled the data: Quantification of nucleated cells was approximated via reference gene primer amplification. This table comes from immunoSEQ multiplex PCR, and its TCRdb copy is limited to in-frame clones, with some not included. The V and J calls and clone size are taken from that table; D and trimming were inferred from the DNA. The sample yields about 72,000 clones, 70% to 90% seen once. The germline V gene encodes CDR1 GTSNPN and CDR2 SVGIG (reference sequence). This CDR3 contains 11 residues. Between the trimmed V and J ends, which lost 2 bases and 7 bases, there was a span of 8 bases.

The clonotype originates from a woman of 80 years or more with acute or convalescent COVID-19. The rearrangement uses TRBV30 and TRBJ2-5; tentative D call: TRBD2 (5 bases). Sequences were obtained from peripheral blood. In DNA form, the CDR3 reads TGTGCCTGGAGTCATCGGGGGACCCAGTACTTC. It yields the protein CAWSHRGTQYF. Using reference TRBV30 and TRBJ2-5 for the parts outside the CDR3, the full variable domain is SQTIHQWPATLVQPVGSPLSLECTVEGTSNPNLYWYRQAAGRGLQLLFYSVGIGQISSEVPQNLSASRPQDRQFILSSKKLLLSDSGFYLCAWSHRGTQYFGPGTRLLVL.